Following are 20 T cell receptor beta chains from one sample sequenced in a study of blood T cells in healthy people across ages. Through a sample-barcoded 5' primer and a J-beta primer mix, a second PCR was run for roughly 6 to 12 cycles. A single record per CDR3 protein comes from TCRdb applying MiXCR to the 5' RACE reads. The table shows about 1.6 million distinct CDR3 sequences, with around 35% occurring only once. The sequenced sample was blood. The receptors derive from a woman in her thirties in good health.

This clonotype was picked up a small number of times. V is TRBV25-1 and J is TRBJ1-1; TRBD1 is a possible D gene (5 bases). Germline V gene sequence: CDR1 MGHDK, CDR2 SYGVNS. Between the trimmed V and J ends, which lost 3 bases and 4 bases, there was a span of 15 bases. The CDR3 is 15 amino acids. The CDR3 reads CASSEPGTRGTEAFF. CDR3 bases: TGTGCCAGCAGTGAGCCCGGGACTAGGGGCACTGAAGCTTTCTTT.

For the CDR3, the DNA is TGTGCCATCAGAGAAACCTACGAGCAGTACTTC. Its protein is CAIRETYEQYF. This chain uses TRBV10-3 with TRBJ2-7; unclear D gene. The CDR3 length is 11 residues. V lost 6 bases and J 2 bases, leaving 5 bases between the germline ends. CDR1 and CDR2 from the germline V gene are ENHRY and SYGVKD.

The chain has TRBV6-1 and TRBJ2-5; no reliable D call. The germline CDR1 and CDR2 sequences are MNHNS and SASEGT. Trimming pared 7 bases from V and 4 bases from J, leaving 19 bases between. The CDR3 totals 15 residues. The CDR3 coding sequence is TGTGCCAGCACCGTTGGGATAGGGTGGGGAGAGACCCAGTACTTC. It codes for CASTVGIGWGETQYF.

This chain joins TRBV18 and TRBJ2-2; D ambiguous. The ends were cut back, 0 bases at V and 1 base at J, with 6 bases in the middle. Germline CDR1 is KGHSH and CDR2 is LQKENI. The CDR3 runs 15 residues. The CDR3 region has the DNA TGTGCCAGCTCACCACCGACACAGAACACCGGGGAGCTGTTTTTT. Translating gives CASSPPTQNTGELFF.

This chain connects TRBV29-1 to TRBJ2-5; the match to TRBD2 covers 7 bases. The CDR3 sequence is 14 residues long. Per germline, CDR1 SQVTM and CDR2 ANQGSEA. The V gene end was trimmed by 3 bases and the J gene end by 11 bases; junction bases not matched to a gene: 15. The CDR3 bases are TGCAGCGTTGAGGCGGGAGACACCTACAATGAGCAGTACTTC. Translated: CSVEAGDTYNEQYF.

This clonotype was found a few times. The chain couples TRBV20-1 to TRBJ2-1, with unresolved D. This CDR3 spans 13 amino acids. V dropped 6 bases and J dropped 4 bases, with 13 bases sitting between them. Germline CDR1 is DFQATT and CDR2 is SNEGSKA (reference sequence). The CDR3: CSADRLPYNEQFF. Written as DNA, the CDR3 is TGCAGTGCGGATAGACTCCCGTACAATGAGCAGTTCTTC.

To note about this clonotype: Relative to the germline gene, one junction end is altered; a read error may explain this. The CDR3 loop is CANSGGLVTDTQYF. The CDR3 DNA reads as TGCGCCAACAGCGGGGGACTAGTCACAGATACGCAGTATTTT. The chain has TRBV5-1 and TRBJ2-3; 8 bases are a match to TRBD2. CDR1 SGHRS and CDR2 YFSETQ come from the germline V gene. CDR3 length: 14 residues.

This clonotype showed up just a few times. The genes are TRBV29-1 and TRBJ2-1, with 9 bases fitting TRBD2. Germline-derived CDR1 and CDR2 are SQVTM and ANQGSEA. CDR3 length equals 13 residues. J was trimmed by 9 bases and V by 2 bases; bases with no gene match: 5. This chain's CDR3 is CSVELAGRGEQFF. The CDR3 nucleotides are TGCAGCGTTGAACTAGCGGGGAGGGGTGAGCAGTTCTTC.

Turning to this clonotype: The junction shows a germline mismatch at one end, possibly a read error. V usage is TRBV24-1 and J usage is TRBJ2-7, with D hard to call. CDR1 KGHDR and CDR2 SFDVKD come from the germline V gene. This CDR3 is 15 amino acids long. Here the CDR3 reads CAISDSKLSSYEQYF. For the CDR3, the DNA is TGTGCCATCAGTGATTCTAAGCTCAGCTCCTACGAGCAGTACTTC.

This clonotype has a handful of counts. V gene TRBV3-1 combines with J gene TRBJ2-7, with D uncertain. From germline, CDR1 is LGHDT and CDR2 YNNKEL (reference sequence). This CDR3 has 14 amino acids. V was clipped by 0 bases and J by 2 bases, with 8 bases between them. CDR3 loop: CASSQDSAAYEQYF. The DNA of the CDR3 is TGTGCCAGCAGCCAAGATTCTGCCGCCTACGAGCAGTACTTC.

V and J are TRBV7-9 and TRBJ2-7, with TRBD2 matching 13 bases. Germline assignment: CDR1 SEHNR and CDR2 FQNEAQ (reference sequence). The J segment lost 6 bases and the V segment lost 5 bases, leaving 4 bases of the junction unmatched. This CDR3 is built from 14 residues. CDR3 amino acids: CASSPGLAGIEQYF. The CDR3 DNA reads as TGTGCCAGCAGCCCGGGACTAGCGGGAATCGAGCAGTACTTC. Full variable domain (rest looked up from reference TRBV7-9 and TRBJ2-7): DTGVSQNPRHKITKRGQNVTFRCDPISEHNRLYWYRQTLGQGPEFLTYFQNEAQLEKSRLLSDRFSAERPKGSFSTLEIQRTEQGDSAMYLCASSPGLAGIEQYFGPGTRLTVT.

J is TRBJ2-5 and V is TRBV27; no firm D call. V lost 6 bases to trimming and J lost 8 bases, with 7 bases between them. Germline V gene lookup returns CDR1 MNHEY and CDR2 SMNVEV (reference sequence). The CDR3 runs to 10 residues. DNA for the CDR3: TGTGCCAGCAGCGATTTCACCCAGTACTTC. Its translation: CASSDFTQYF.

The DNA for the CDR3 is TGTGCCAGCAGCCCCGGACAGGGGGCTTTCGATTACGAGCAGTACTTC. Translation gives CASSPGQGAFDYEQYF. The rearrangement links TRBV28 to TRBJ2-7, with 11 bases fitting TRBD1. Germline V lookup: CDR1 MDHEN, CDR2 SYDVKM. V lost 6 bases, J lost 4 bases, and 11 bases stayed unmatched. The CDR3 has 16 residues.

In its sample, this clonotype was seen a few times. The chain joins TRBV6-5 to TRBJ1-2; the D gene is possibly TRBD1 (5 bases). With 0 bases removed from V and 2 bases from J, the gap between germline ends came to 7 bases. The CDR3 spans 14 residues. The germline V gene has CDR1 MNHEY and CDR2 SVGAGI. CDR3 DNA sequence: TGTGCCAGCAGTTACTCGAACAGGAACTATGGCTACACCTTC. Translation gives CASSYSNRNYGYTF.

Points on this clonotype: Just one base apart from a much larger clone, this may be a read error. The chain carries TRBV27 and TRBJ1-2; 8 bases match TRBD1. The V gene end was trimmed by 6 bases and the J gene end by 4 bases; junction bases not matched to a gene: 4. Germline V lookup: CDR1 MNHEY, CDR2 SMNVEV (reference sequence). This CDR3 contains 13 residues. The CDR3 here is CASRHGTGYGYTF. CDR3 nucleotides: TGTGCCAGCAGGCACGGGACAGGCTATGGCTACACCTTC.

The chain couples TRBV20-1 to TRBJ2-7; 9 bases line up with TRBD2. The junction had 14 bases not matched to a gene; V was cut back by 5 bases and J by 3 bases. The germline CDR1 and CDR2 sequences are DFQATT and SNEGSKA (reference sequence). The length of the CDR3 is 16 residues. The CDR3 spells CSARGASGELVYEQYF. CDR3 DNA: TGCAGTGCTCGTGGGGCTAGCGGGGAGCTGGTCTACGAGCAGTACTTC.

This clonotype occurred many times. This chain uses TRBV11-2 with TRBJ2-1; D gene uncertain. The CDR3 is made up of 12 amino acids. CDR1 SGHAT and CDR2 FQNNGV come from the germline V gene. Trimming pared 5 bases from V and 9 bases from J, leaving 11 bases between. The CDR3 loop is CASSAISTEQFF. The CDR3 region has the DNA TGTGCCAGCAGCGCTATTAGTACTGAGCAGTTCTTC.

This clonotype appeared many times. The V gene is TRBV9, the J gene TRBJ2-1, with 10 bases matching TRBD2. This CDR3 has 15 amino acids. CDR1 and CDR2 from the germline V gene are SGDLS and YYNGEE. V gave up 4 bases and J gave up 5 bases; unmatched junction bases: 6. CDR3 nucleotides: TGTGCCAGCAGCTTAGCGGGAGGAAGCCACAATGAGCAGTTCTTC. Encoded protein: CASSLAGGSHNEQFF.

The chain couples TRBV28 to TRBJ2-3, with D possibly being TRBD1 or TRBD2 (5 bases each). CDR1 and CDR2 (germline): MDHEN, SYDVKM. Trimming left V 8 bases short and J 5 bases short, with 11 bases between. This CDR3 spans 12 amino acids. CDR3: CASGTMRDTQYF. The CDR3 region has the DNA TGTGCCAGCGGGACCATGAGAGATACGCAGTATTTT.

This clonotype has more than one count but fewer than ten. CDR3 protein: CASSGAGQGYTF. In DNA form, the CDR3 reads TGTGCCAGCAGTGGGGCCGGGCAGGGCTACACCTTC. The V gene is TRBV28, the J gene TRBJ1-2; weak D call: TRBD1 (5 bases). CDR3 length: 12 amino acids. Germline V gene sequence: CDR1 MDHEN, CDR2 SYDVKM. Trimming removed 5 bases from V and 8 bases from J, with 12 bases in between.